This TCR beta chain stems from a study of spatial heterogeneity in lung cancer. Time point meaning: sample taken at primary tumor resection. The authors sequenced whole RNA from tumor, nontumor lung or frozen PBMC without sorting. The donors, about 78 patients with untreated early-stage non-small cell lung cancer, provided the samples. This clonotype occurred a few times. Individually, TCR cDNA molecules were each labelled with a unique molecular identifier. TCRdb reanalysed the 5' RACE reads using MiXCR and keeps one entry per CDR3 protein. The repertoire holds about 1,100 distinct CDR3 sequences, with about 6.4% as singletons. The source of this sequence is a male donor with early-stage non-small cell lung cancer. The material was normal lung tissue next to the tumor, obtained at surgery.

CDR3 in DNA: TGTGCCAGCAGTGTCGGGTTCGAGCAGTACTTC. Amino acids: CASSVGFEQYF. The rearrangement uses TRBV2 and TRBJ2-7, with no clear D. Germline CDR1 reads SNHLY; CDR2 reads FYNNEI. CDR3 length: 11 amino acids. Trimming took 4 bases from V and 6 from J, leaving 7 bases between them.